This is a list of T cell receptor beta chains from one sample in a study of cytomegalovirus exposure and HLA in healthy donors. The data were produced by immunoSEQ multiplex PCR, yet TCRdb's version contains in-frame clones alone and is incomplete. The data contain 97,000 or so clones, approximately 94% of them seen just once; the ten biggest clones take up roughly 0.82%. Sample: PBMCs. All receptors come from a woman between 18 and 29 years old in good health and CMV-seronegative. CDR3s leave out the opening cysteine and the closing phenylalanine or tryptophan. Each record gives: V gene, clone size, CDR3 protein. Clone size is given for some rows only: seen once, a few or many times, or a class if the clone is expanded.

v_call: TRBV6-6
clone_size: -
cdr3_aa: ASSYSSGQGEAF

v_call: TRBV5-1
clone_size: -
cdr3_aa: ASSLGGPENIQY

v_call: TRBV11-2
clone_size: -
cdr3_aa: ASSLSGGSYEQY

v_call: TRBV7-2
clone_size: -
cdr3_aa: ASSLQGANTGELF

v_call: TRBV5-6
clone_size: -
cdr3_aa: ASNSFGGLGQETQY

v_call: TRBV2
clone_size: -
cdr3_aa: ASSEALRAWEQY

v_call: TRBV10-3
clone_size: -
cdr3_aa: AISRQGADTEAF

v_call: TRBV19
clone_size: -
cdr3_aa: ASSILGGFSVGYT

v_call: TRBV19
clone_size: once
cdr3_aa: ASTRTGDSGNTIY

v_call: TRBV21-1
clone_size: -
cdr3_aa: ASSKDGVRGSSPLH

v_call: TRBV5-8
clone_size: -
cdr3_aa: ASSFTSGRMGPHDTQY

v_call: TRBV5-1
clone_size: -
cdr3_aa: ASSKQGASEETQY

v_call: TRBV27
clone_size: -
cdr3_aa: ASSSPPGDSGTQY

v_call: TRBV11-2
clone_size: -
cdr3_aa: ASSLAASPGGEKLF

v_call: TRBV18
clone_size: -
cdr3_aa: ASSPSGGGLDQPQH

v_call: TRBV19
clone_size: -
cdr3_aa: ASSIGQGSHEQY

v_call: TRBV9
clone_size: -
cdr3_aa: ASSVVLAGANEQF

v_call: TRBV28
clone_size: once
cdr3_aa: ASTQTTGYGYT

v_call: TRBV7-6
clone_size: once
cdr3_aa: ASSPGTTNTEAF

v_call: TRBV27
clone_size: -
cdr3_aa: ASSPGTRVGYT

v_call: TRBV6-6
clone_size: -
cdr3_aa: ASSYVQGARRTEAF

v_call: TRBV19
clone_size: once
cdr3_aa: ASSSPPPGGNRDTQY